Below, one T cell receptor (beta chain) is given with its context. Its antigen is unknown. V was cut by 3 bases and J by 10 bases, with 10 bases left in between. There are 12 residues in the CDR3. Germline V gives CDR1 LGHDT, CDR2 YNNKEL (reference sequence). These data are taken from a study of blood T cells in healthy people across ages. Then a second PCR, running roughly 7 to 11 cycles, was carried out with a sample-barcoded 5' primer and a J-beta primer mix. Sequencing recovered at least 2.5 million CDR3-containing paired-end reads from each sample. TCRdb processed the 5' RACE reads anew with MiXCR; each CDR3 protein has one entry. Here the sample spans nearly 1 million distinct CDR3 sequences, roughly half being singletons. Whole-study findings and limits: No conclusive comparison of naive versus antigen-experienced cells was possible with unsorted PBMCs.

The sequencing sample was made of blood. The chain combines TRBV3-1 with TRBJ2-1; D unclear. This receptor was identified in a woman in her fifties or sixties in good health. DNA of the CDR3: TGTGCCAGCAGCCATCGTCTAGAGGAGCAGTTCTTC. As protein: CASSHRLEEQFF.